The 9 T cell receptor beta chains in this list originate from one sample, sequenced in a study of shared clonotypes between healthy human individuals. The assay was immunoSEQ multiplex PCR, and TCRdb's table has in-frame clones only and misses some. The sample yields roughly 600,000 clones, 95% to 98% seen once. Naive CD8 cells comprised CD45RO-negative, CCR7-positively selected cells, excluding terminally differentiated effector memory CD45RA+ cells. The source material was naive CD8+ T cells sorted from blood. These receptors originate from a man between 25 and 39 years old in good health.

This clone was seen just once. The chain links TRBV9 to TRBJ2-7; D is possibly TRBD1 (6 bases). The CDR3 runs to 14 residues. V was pared by 0 bases and J by 5 bases, with 12 bases between. Germline assignment: CDR1 SGDLS and CDR2 YYNGEE. The CDR3 here is CASSVGQGLHEQYF. CDR3 coding DNA: TGTGCCAGCAGCGTAGGGCAGGGGCTCCACGAGCAGTACTTC.

The V gene is TRBV19, the J gene TRBJ2-1, with TRBD2 identical over 9 bases. The V and J ends lost 6 bases and 7 bases, in that order; junction bases with no gene match: 10. Germline-derived CDR1 and CDR2 are LNHDA and SQIVND (reference sequence). There are 15 residues in the CDR3. The CDR3 DNA is TGTGCCAGTAGCCTTATAGCGGGAGTGTTTAATGAGCAGTTCTTC. Translation: CASSLIAGVFNEQFF.

The chain joins TRBV13 to TRBJ2-1; 10 bases map to TRBD2. Unmatched junction bases numbered 5, after V lost 1 base and J lost 8 bases. The germline V gene has CDR1 PRHDT and CDR2 FYEKMQ (reference sequence). There are 15 residues in the CDR3. The CDR3 DNA follows: TGTGCCAGCAGCTTAGTGGGTAGCGGGAGGTATGAGCAGTTCTTC. It encodes CASSLVGSGRYEQFF.

The V gene is TRBV7-9, the J gene TRBJ1-4; the match to TRBD1 covers 8 bases. CDR1 is SEHNR, CDR2 FQNEAQ, per germline (reference sequence). V lost 3 bases, J lost 6 bases, and 3 bases stayed unmatched. The CDR3 totals 14 residues. The CDR3 here is CASSLTGVHEKLFF. In DNA form, the CDR3 reads TGTGCCAGCAGCTTGACAGGGGTCCATGAAAAACTGTTTTTT.

This clone was counted a few times. V and J are TRBV5-1 and TRBJ2-7, with a tentative D call TRBD2 (7 bases). CDR1 SGHRS and CDR2 YFSETQ come from the germline V gene. V was clipped by 3 bases and J by 5 bases, with 15 bases between them. There are 14 residues in the CDR3. CDR3 coding DNA: TGCGCCAGCAGCTGGCGGGGGCTAGCGGACGAGCAGTACTTC. This gives the protein CASSWRGLADEQYF.

This rearrangement joins TRBV7-6 to TRBJ2-2; 10 positions match TRBD2. Germline values: CDR1 SGHVS, CDR2 FNYEAQ. CDR3 size: 17 residues. V lost 5 bases, J lost 4 bases, and 10 bases stayed unmatched. CDR3 nucleotides: TGTGCCAGCAGCGGGACTAGCGCCTCATGGAGCACCGGGGAGCTGTTTTTT. It translates to CASSGTSASWSTGELFF.

This sequence joins TRBV5-1 and TRBJ2-2; 9 nucleotides agree with TRBD1. Germline-derived CDR1 and CDR2 are SGHRS and YFSETQ. This CDR3 comprises 18 residues. V lost 5 bases to trimming and J lost 5 bases; unmatched junction nucleotides: 16. CDR3 sequence: CASRLTFRDRGSTGELFF. CDR3 in DNA: TGCGCCAGCAGATTGACGTTCCGTGACAGGGGGAGTACCGGGGAGCTGTTTTTT. Variable domain in full (rest from reference TRBV5-1 and TRBJ2-2): KAGVTQTPRYLIKTRGQQVTLSCSPISGHRSVSWYQQTPGQGLQFLFEYFSETQRNKGNFPGRFSGRQFSNSRSEMNVSTLELGDSALYLCASRLTFRDRGSTGELFFGEGSRLTVL.

The chain employs TRBV7-2 and TRBJ2-5; D gene uncertain. Between the trimmed V and J ends, which lost 5 bases and 4 bases, there was a span of 11 bases. The CDR3 is 13 amino acids. The germline gives CDR1 SGHTA, CDR2 FQGNSA. The CDR3 protein is CASSPSPRETQYF. The DNA for the CDR3 is TGTGCCAGCAGCCCCTCCCCCCGAGAGACCCAGTACTTC.

Only one count was recorded for this clone. This chain joins TRBV27 and TRBJ2-7; 9 bases are shared with TRBD1. The V gene end was trimmed by 5 bases and the J gene end by 4 bases; junction bases not matched to a gene: 6. The germline CDR1 and CDR2 sequences are MNHEY and SMNVEV (reference sequence). This CDR3 has 14 residues. In nucleotides, the CDR3 is TGTGCCAGCAGTCCCTGGACAGGGGTTTACGAGCAGTACTTC. Translated, it gives CASSPWTGVYEQYF.